Listed below are T cell receptor beta chains from one sample, sequenced in a study of blood T cell repertoires in COVID-19. Libraries were prepared by immunoSEQ multiplex PCR; TCRdb keeps only in-frame clonotypes and omits some of them. Counted here are approximately 180,000 clones, roughly 86% occurring once; the ten biggest clones make up 1.5% to 2%. Sequencing input: peripheral blood. These receptor sequences come from a woman between 45 and 65 years old with acute or convalescent COVID-19. The CDR3 runs from the conserved cysteine through the conserved F or W.

TRBV19	TRBJ1-3	CASSKAGGSGNTIYF
TRBV6-5	TRBJ1-2	CASSFGQGEANYGYTF
TRBV30	TRBJ2-5	CAWSPIAGEQETQYF
TRBV30	TRBJ2-6	CAWSVYRSVLTF
TRBV27	TRBJ1-2	CASSFGQGPFYGYTF
TRBV12-3/TRBV12-4	TRBJ1-2	CASSLEGDGYTF
TRBV11-2	TRBJ1-6	CASSFIGGTNSPLHF
TRBV18	TRBJ2-3	CASSLWSGGPEDTQYF
TRBV30	TRBJ2-2	CAWSVLSGSGELFF
TRBV11-2	TRBJ1-1	CASSLEVRGKVAFF
TRBV10-3	TRBJ2-3	CATQMGVGDTQYF
TRBV20-1	TRBJ2-5	CSAQGTETQYF
TRBV5-1	TRBJ1-2	CASSLQDGYTF
TRBV4-1	TRBJ1-5	CASSQERQVNQPQHF
TRBV5-1	TRBJ2-2	CASSLGALGRGGSGELFF
TRBV6-2/TRBV6-3	TRBJ2-5	CASSITSGGARETQYF
TRBV7-3	TRBJ2-2	CASSLLGGSGELFF
TRBV5-1	TRBJ2-1	CASSGTSGNYNEQFF
TRBV30	TRBJ2-1	CAWSVQGKNEQFF
TRBV5-1	TRBJ2-7	CASSPPSYEQYF
TRBV6-2/TRBV6-3	TRBJ2-7	CASSYTAGEQYF
TRBV30	TRBJ1-3	CGWTQGTSGNTIYF
TRBV30	TRBJ1-4	CAWSVSRTGFREKLFF
TRBV6-1	TRBJ1-5	CASSETYLGNQPQHF
TRBV4-1	TRBJ2-7	CASSKTASYEQYF
TRBV7-2	TRBJ1-1	CASSLVVTAHTEAFF
TRBV6-5	TRBJ1-1	CASSLRGAADEAFF
TRBV10-3	TRBJ1-1	CAISAEAGTEAFF
TRBV6-1	TRBJ1-1	CASSDVQGPEAFF
TRBV6-5	TRBJ2-7	CASSYSGQANEQYF
TRBV19	TRBJ1-2	CGAQGNYGYTF
TRBV19	TRBJ2-7	CASSIALAYYEQYF
TRBV12-3/TRBV12-4	TRBJ2-2	CASSLTGTGELFF
TRBV19	TRBJ2-5	CASSVGLAGGETQYF
TRBV24-1	TRBJ2-7	CATSEGGRGAEQYF
TRBV19	TRBJ1-4	CASSPRGDEKLFF
TRBV7-9	TRBJ2-5	CASSLGLAVQETQYF
TRBV19	TRBJ1-2	CASSIDSGKAYGYTF
TRBV28	TRBJ2-7	CASSFTSGTSYEQYF
TRBV12-3/TRBV12-4	TRBJ1-2	CASRGAVIYGYTF
TRBV7-9	TRBJ1-2	CASSRVAHGYTF
TRBV9	TRBJ1-2	CASSVVPGGYGYTF
TRBV7-9	TRBJ2-7	CASSLGLAGGPYEQYF
TRBV28	TRBJ1-2	CASGGTGGPRDYGYTF
TRBV11-2	TRBJ2-1	CASVAGGNEQFF
TRBV12-3/TRBV12-4	TRBJ1-4	CASRAGDEKLFF
TRBV5-3	TRBJ1-2	CARSRMETGPRNYGYTF
TRBV7-2	TRBJ2-7	CASSLEVRGPHEQYF
TRBV19	TRBJ2-5	CASTIREGTKETQYF